This is a list of T cell receptor beta chains from one sample in a study of beta chain features in type 1 diabetes. Generated by immunoSEQ multiplex PCR, the TCRdb table keeps only in-frame clones and is missing some. The data show 150,000 or so clones, around 50% seen once. Sequenced material: Tregs from blood. The source is a man between 18 and 29 years old in good health. Each CDR3 is given with its conserved first and last residue. The D gene is left open where the match is weak. The size entry is marked missing in some rows and otherwise reads once, few, many or a size class.

TRBV6-1,.,TRBD2,TRBJ2-1,CASTIRGRDVNEQFF,TGTGCCAGCACTATACGCGGGAGGGACGTAAATGAGCAGTTCTTC
TRBV5-1,.,TRBD1,TRBJ2-1,CASSIQGFHSYNEQFF,TGCGCCAGCAGCATACAGGGGTTTCACTCCTACAATGAGCAGTTCTTC
TRBV28,.,.,TRBJ1-1,CASSFQTEAFF,TGTGCCAGCAGTTTTCAAACTGAAGCTTTCTTT
TRBV9,.,TRBD2,TRBJ2-7,CASSAASGSSYEQYF,TGTGCCAGCAGCGCTGCTAGCGGGTCGAGTTACGAGCAGTACTTC
TRBV30,.,.,TRBJ2-4,CAWSVGGFYIQYF,TGTGCCTGGAGTGTTGGGGGCTTTTACATTCAGTACTTC
TRBV7-3,few,.,TRBJ2-3,CASSRQYTDTQYF,TGTGCCAGCAGCCGACAGTACACAGATACGCAGTATTTT
TRBV7-9,.,.,TRBJ2-7,CASSLVGRSGYEQYF,TGTGCCAGCAGCTTAGTCGGAAGATCGGGCTACGAGCAGTACTTC
TRBV14,.,.,TRBJ2-5,CASSPTRLQETQYF,TGTGCCAGCAGCCCGACTAGGCTACAAGAGACCCAGTACTTC
TRBV5-5,.,.,TRBJ1-1,CASSPRVTTREAFF,TGTGCCAGCAGCCCCAGGGTTACAACTCGAGAAGCTTTCTTT
TRBV4-3,.,TRBD1,TRBJ1-4,CASSQDWTGIYTNEKLFF,TGCGCCAGCAGCCAAGACTGGACAGGGATATATACTAATGAAAAACTGTTTTTT
TRBV7-2,.,TRBD1,TRBJ2-5,CASKTGGETQYF,TGTGCCAGCAAAACAGGGGGAGAGACCCAGTACTTC
TRBV6-5,few,TRBD2,TRBJ2-7,CASSYLLLAGGGEQYF,TGTGCCAGCAGTTACCTCCTACTAGCGGGAGGAGGCGAGCAGTACTTC
TRBV7-3,.,TRBD2,TRBJ2-3,CASSVSSGGADTQYF,TGTGCCAGCAGCGTATCTAGCGGGGGTGCAGATACGCAGTATTTT
TRBV18,.,TRBD2,TRBJ2-5,CASTSGTADWTQYF,TGTGCCAGCACCAGCGGGACCGCTGATTGGACCCAGTACTTC
TRBV27,once,.,TRBJ2-2,CASGSESTGELFF,TGTGCCAGCGGTAGCGAGAGCACCGGGGAGCTGTTTTTT
TRBV5-6,.,TRBD1,TRBJ2-7,CASSLPGTGGYEQYF,TGTGCCAGCAGCTTGCCGGGGACAGGGGGGTACGAGCAGTACTTC
TRBV5-4,once,TRBD2,TRBJ2-1,CASSLSSGRNNEQFF,TGTGCCAGCAGCTTGTCTAGCGGGAGGAACAATGAGCAGTTCTTC
TRBV6-5,few,TRBD1,TRBJ1-2,CASSRGTGEGYTF,TGTGCCAGCAGTCGTGGGACAGGGGAAGGCTACACCTTC
TRBV7-2,few,TRBD1,TRBJ2-7,CASSLAGQGPYEQYF,TGTGCCAGCAGCTTAGCAGGACAGGGGCCCTACGAGCAGTACTTC
TRBV11-3,few,TRBD1,TRBJ2-7,CASSKGQALAYEQYF,TGTGCCAGCAGCAAGGGACAGGCCCTCGCCTACGAGCAGTACTTC
TRBV7-3,.,TRBD2,TRBJ2-3,CASSSAGGLDTQYF,TGTGCCAGCAGCTCTGCGGGGGGGCTCGATACGCAGTATTTT
TRBV7-9,.,.,TRBJ1-2,CASSLEGVGRLLFGYTF,TGTGCCAGCAGCTTAGAAGGGGTGGGCAGATTGCTATTCGGCTACACCTTC
TRBV18,.,.,TRBJ1-2,CASSPPAGTNYGYTF,TGTGCCAGCTCACCACCGGCAGGAACTAACTATGGCTACACCTTC
TRBV28,few,.,TRBJ1-1,CASSLSTEAFF,TGTGCCAGCAGTTTGAGCACTGAAGCTTTCTTT
TRBV4-2,.,TRBD1,TRBJ2-1,CASSPRASGTGSYNEQFF,TGTGCCAGCAGCCCCCGAGCTTCCGGGACAGGCTCCTACAATGAGCAGTTCTTC
TRBV11-1,.,TRBD2,TRBJ2-2,CASSLRSGTNTGELFF,TGTGCCAGCAGCTTAAGGAGCGGGACCAACACCGGGGAGCTGTTTTTT